Each of the 13 T cell receptor beta chains below was sequenced from the same sample in a study of circulating and synovial CD4+ cells in juvenile arthritis. Libraries were prepared by immunoSEQ multiplex PCR; TCRdb keeps only in-frame clonotypes and omits some of them. There are fewer than 40,000 clones in the sample; about 95% occur only once, and approximately 0.17% lies in the top ten. Sequencing was performed on CD4+ T cells from blood. The receptors stem from a human donor with juvenile idiopathic arthritis.

Details on this clone: An end of the junction does not agree with germline; a read error may underlie this. The chain recombines TRBV4-1 with TRBJ1-1, with TRBD1 identical over 12 bases. CDR1 and CDR2 from the germline V gene are MGHRA and YSYEKL. The CDR3 loop spans 13 amino acids. The CDR3 sequence is CASRPGQGASRVF. The CDR3, as DNA: TGCGCCAGCAGGCCGGGACAGGGGGCGTCCCGAGTCTTT.

The rearrangement uses TRBV2 and TRBJ1-1; D remains unclear. The length of the CDR3 is 12 residues. Germline V gives CDR1 SNHLY, CDR2 FYNNEI. V was clipped by 8 bases and J by 1 base, with 8 bases between them. The CDR3 loop is CASLGGNTEAFF. The CDR3 DNA follows: TGTGCCAGCCTCGGCGGGAACACTGAAGCTTTCTTT.

The rearrangement uses TRBV10-3 and TRBJ1-2, with D maybe TRBD1 (5 bases). From germline, CDR1 is ENHRY and CDR2 SYGVKD. The CDR3 runs 12 residues. Trimming shortened V by 5 bases and J by 5 bases, and 9 bases separated the two germline ends. The CDR3 nucleotides read TGTGCCATCAGTCAGGGAGGTTATGGCTACACCTTC. Its translation is CAISQGGYGYTF.

The CDR3, as DNA: TGTGCCAGCAGCTTAGCGGCAGGGTCGGTCTATGGCTACACCTTC. This sequence encodes CASSLAAGSVYGYTF. This chain connects TRBV7-9 to TRBJ1-2; D might be TRBD1 (5 bases). Germline CDR1 SEHNR, CDR2 FQNEAQ (reference sequence). The CDR3 is made up of 15 amino acids. Trimming cost V 0 bases and J 4 bases, with 12 bases left between them.

V usage is TRBV2 and J usage is TRBJ2-3, with 9 bases fitting TRBD1. Germline-derived CDR1 and CDR2 are SNHLY and FYNNEI. The CDR3 consists of 15 residues. V shed 4 bases, J shed 2 bases, and the junction held 4 bases outside the gene matches. Here the CDR3 DNA reads TGTGCCAGCAGTGCTAGGGACAGGGTCACAGATACGCAGTATTTT. Protein product: CASSARDRVTDTQYF.

The chain links TRBV5-4 to TRBJ2-7, with D tentatively TRBD1 (6 bases). Trimming took off 4 bases at V and 0 bases at J, with 14 bases between the two ends. Germline CDR1 and CDR2: SGHNT and YYREEE (reference sequence). The CDR3 has 15 amino acids. DNA of the CDR3: TGTGCCAGCAGCCGGCAGGGGAGCGGCTCCTACGAGCAGTACTTC. It is translated as CASSRQGSGSYEQYF. Full variable domain (rest looked up from reference TRBV5-4 and TRBJ2-7): ETGVTQSPTHLIKTRGQQVTLRCSSQSGHNTVSWYQQALGQGPQFIFQYYREEENGRGNFPPRFSGLQFPNYSSELNVNALELDDSALYLCASSRQGSGSYEQYFGPGTRLTVT.

This rearrangement joins TRBV2 to TRBJ1-1, with a possible D match to TRBD1 (5 bases). CDR1 SNHLY and CDR2 FYNNEI come from the germline V gene. Trimming stripped 7 bases from V and 4 bases from J, with 19 bases between. The CDR3 consists of 15 residues. CDR3 protein: CASIPEAGLSTEAFF. Here the CDR3 DNA reads TGTGCCAGCATCCCCGAGGCAGGGCTAAGCACTGAAGCTTTCTTT.

V and J are TRBV5-5 and TRBJ2-1, with no clear D. The V end was cut by 5 bases, the J end by 8 bases, with 14 bases between. This CDR3 region has 13 residues. From germline, CDR1 is SGHKS and CDR2 YYEKEE (reference sequence). In DNA form, the CDR3 reads TGTGCCAGCAGTCCTGTCTTCGTCGATGAGCAGTTCTTC. It yields the protein CASSPVFVDEQFF.

The chain carries TRBV9 and TRBJ1-1; D gene unclear. Trimming left V 0 bases short and J 0 bases short, with 3 bases between. The CDR3 covers 13 residues. Germline CDR1 reads SGDLS; CDR2 reads YYNGEE. CDR3 sequence reads: CASSVVMNTEAFF. The CDR3 nucleotides are TGTGCCAGCAGCGTAGTAATGAACACTGAAGCTTTCTTT.

The rearrangement links TRBV27 to TRBJ1-5; D gene uncertain. Germline V gives CDR1 MNHEY, CDR2 SMNVEV (reference sequence). Trimming stripped 3 bases from V and 6 bases from J, with 9 bases between. This CDR3 contains 13 residues. CDR3 loop: CASSLSPRQPQHF. As DNA, the CDR3 is TGTGCCAGCAGTTTGAGTCCCCGTCAGCCCCAGCATTTT.

This chain links TRBV6-1 with TRBJ2-7; D remains unclear. Germline CDR1 reads MNHNS; CDR2 reads SASEGT. This CDR3 contains 14 residues. V lost 7 bases to trimming and J lost 1 base, with 14 bases between them. CDR3 DNA sequence: TGTGCCAGCAATATGCGTCCTTATTCCTACGAGCAGTACTTC. Its translation is CASNMRPYSYEQYF.

This chain links TRBV18 with TRBJ2-7; 10 bases are a match to TRBD2. J was trimmed by 0 bases and V by 0 bases; bases with no gene match: 2. The germline CDR1 and CDR2 sequences are KGHSH and LQKENI. This CDR3 is built from 16 residues. The CDR3 DNA sequence: TGTGCCAGCTCACCACCGTCTAGCGGGAGCTCCTACGAGCAGTACTTC. Encoded protein: CASSPPSSGSSYEQYF.

The chain couples TRBV6-1 to TRBJ2-7; TRBD2 aligns across 7 bases. Germline trimming cut 10 bases from V and 2 bases from J; bases unmatched to any gene: 2. CDR3 length equals 11 residues. The germline CDR1 and CDR2 sequences are MNHNS and SASEGT. The CDR3 here is CATGLAYEQYF. For the CDR3, the DNA is TGTGCCACCGGACTAGCCTACGAGCAGTACTTC.